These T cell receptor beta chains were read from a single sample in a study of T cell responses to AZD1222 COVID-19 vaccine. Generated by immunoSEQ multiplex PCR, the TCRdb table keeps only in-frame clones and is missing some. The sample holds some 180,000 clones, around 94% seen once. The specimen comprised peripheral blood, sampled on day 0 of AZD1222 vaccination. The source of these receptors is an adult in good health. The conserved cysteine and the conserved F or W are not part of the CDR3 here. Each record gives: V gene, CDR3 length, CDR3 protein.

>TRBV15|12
ATSRDHGFEKLF
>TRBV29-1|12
SAAKGREREKLF
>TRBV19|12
ASSTTPAGQPQH
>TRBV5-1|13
ASSFRTGEGSEQY
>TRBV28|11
ASSPSGPFERF
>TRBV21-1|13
ASSRRDIANEKLF
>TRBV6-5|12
ASSPGLASYEQY
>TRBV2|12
ASKGRLTNEKLF
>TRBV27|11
ASRVANREGAF
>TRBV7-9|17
ASSLGVGDPKSRNEKLF